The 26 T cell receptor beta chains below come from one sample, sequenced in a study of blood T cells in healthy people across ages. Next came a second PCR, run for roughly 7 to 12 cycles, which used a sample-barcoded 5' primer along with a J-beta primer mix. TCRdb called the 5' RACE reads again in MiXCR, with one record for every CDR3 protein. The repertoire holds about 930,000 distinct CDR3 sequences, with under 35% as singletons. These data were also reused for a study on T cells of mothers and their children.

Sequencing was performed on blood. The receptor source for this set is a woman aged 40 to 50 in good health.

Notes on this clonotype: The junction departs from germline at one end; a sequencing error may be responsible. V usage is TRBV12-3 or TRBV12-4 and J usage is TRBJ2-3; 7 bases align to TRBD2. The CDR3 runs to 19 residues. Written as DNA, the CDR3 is TGTGCCAGCAGCAAGACCTCCGGTGCTAGCGGACGGAGAACAGATGTGCAGTATTTC. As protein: CASSKTSGASGRRTDVQYF.

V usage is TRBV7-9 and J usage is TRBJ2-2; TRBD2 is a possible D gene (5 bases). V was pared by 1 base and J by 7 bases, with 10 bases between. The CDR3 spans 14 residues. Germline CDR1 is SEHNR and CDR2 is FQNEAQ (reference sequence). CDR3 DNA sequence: TGTGCCAGCAGCTTAGAGGCTAGCAGCGGGGAGCTGTTTTTT. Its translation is CASSLEASSGELFF.

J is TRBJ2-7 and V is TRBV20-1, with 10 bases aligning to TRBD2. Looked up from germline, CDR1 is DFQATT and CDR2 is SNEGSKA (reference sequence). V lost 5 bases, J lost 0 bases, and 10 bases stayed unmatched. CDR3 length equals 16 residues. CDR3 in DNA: TGCAGTGCTCCAGGTAGCGGGGGGACCTACTCCTACGAGCAGTACTTC. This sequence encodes CSAPGSGGTYSYEQYF.

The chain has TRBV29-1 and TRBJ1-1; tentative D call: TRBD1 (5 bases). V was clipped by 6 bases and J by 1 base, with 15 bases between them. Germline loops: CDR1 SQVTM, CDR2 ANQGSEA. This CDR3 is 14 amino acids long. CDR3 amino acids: CSVQGRVSNTEAFF. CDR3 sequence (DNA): TGCAGCGTCCAGGGAAGGGTGTCGAACACTGAAGCTTTCTTT.

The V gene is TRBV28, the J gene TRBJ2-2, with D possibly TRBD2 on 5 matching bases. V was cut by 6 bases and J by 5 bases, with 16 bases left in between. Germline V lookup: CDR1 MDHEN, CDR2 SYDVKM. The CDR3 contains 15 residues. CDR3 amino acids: CASRVEGRLTGELFF. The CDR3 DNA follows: TGTGCCAGCAGGGTAGAGGGAAGGTTAACCGGGGAGCTGTTTTTT.

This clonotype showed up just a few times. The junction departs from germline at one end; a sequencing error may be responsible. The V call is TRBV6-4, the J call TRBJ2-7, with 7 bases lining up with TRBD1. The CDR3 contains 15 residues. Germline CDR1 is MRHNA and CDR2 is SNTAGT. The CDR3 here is CASGDPTGSSYEQYF. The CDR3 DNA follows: TGTGCCAGCGGTGACCCGACAGGGAGCTCCTACGAGCAGTACTTC.

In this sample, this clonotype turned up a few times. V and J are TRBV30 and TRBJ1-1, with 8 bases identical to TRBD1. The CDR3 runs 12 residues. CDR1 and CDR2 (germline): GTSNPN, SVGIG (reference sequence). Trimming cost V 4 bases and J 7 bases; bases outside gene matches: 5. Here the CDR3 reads CAWNRGVNEAFF. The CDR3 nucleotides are TGTGCCTGGAACAGGGGGGTAAATGAAGCTTTCTTT.

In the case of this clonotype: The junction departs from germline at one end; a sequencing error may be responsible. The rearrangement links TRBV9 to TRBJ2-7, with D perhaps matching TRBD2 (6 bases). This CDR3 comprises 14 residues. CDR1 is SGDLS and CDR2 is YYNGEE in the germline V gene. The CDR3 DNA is TGTACCAGCAGCGTAGACGGGGGAGGAGGCGAGCAGTACTTC. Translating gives CTSSVDGGGGEQYF.

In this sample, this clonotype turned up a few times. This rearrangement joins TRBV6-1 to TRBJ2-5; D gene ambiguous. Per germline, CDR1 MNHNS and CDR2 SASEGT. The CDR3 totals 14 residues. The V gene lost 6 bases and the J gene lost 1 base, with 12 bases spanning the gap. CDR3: CASSAQRAQETQYF. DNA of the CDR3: TGTGCCAGCAGCGCTCAAAGGGCCCAAGAGACCCAGTACTTC.

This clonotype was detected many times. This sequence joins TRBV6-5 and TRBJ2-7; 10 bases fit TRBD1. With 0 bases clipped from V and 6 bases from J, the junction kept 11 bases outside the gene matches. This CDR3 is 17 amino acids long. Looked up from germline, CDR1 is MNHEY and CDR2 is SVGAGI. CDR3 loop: CASSYSKGTGTGAEQYF. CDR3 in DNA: TGTGCCAGCAGTTACTCGAAGGGCACCGGGACAGGGGCCGAGCAGTACTTC.

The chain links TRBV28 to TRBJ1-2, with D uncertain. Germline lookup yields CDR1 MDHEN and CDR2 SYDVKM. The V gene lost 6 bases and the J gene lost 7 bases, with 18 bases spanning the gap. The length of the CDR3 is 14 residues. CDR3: CASRSVAVVPGYTF. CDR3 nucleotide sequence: TGTGCCAGCAGATCTGTGGCTGTTGTACCTGGCTACACCTTC.

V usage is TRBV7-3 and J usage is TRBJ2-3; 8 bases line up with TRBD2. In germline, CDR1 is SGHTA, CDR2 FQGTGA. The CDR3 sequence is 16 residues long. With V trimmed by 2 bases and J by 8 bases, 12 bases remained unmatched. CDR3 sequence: CASSLGVAGSARTQYF. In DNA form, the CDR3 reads TGTGCCAGCAGCTTAGGGGTAGCGGGGTCCGCCCGTACGCAGTATTTT.

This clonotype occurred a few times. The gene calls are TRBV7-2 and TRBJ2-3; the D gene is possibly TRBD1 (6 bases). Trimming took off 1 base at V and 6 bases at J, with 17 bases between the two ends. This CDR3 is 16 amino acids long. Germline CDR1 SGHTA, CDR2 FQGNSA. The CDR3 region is CASSLGGNRVKDTQYF. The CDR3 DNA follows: TGTGCCAGCAGCTTAGGAGGGAACAGGGTTAAGGATACGCAGTATTTT.

This chain's CDR3 is CASSFSVSLNTEAFF. The CDR3 bases are TGTGCCAGCAGTTTCAGTGTATCCCTGAACACTGAAGCTTTCTTT. The chain is built from TRBV12-3 or TRBV12-4 and TRBJ1-1, with no clear D. The CDR3 extends over 15 amino acids. V was clipped by 3 bases and J by 0 bases, with 11 bases between them.

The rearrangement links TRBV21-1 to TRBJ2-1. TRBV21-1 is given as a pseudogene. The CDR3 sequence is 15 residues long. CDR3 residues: CASSKAGSHYNEQFF. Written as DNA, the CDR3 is TGTGCCAGCAGCAAAGCTGGAAGTCATTACAATGAGCAGTTCTTC.

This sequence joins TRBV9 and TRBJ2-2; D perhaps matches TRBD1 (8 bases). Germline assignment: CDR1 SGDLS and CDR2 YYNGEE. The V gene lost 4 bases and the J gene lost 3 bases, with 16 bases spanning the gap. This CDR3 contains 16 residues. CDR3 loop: CASSLRTGRDTGELFF. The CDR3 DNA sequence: TGTGCCAGCAGCCTAAGGACAGGGAGGGACACCGGGGAGCTGTTTTTT.

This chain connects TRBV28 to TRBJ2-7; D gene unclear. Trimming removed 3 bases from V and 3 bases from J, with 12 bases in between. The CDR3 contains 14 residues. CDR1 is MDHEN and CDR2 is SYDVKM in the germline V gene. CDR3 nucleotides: TGTGCCAGCAGTTTCCGGGTGAGCGACTACGAGCAGTACTTC. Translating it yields CASSFRVSDYEQYF.

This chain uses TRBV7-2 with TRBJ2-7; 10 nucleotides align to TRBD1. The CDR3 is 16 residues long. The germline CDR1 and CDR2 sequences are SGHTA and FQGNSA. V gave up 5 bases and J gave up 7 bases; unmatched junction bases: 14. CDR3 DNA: TGTGCCAGCAGCCGAGGGCCGAGACAGGGGGCAGGGGAGCAGTACTTC. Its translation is CASSRGPRQGAGEQYF.

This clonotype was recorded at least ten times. CDR3 region: CSVEMVLGDGYTF. The CDR3 region has the DNA TGCAGCGTTGAGATGGTTTTGGGCGATGGCTACACCTTC. The chain has TRBV29-1 and TRBJ1-2; D gene uncertain. The V gene's germline CDR1 is SQVTM and CDR2 ANQGSEA. The CDR3 contains 13 residues. Trimming took off 3 bases at V and 6 bases at J, with 14 bases between the two ends.

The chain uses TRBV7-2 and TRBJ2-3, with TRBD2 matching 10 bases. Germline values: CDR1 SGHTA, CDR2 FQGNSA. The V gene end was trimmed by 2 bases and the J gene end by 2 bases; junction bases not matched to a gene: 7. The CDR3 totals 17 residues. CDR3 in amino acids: CASSLFSGGTITDTQYF. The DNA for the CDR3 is TGTGCCAGCAGCTTATTTAGCGGGGGGACTATCACAGATACGCAGTATTTT.

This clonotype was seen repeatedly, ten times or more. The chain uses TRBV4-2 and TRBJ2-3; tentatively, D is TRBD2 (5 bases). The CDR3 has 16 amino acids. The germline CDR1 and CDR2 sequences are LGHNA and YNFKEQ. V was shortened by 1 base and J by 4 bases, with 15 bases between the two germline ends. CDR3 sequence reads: CASSQGGRYRADTQYF. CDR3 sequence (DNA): TGTGCCAGCAGCCAAGGAGGGAGATATCGTGCAGATACGCAGTATTTT.

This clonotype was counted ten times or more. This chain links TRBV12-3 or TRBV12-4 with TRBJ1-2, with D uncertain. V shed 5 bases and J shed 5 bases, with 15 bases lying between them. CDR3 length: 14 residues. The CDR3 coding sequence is TGTGCCAGCAGTGCCACGAGGCGCGGGTATGGCTACACCTTC. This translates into CASSATRRGYGYTF.

The CDR3 spells CAIRGTVFLGGYTF. The CDR3 nucleotides are TGTGCCATCAGGGGGACGGTGTTCCTGGGTGGCTACACCTTC. The rearrangement joins TRBV10-3 to TRBJ1-2; possible D gene TRBD1, 5 bases. Per germline, CDR1 ENHRY and CDR2 SYGVKD. CDR3 length equals 14 residues. Trimming cost V 6 bases and J 7 bases, with 18 bases left between them.

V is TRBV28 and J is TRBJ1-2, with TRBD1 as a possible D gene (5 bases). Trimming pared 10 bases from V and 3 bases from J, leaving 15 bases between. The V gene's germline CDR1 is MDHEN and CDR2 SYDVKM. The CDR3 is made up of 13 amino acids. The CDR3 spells CAIWDPRDYGYTF. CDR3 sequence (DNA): TGTGCCATCTGGGACCCGAGGGACTATGGCTACACCTTC.

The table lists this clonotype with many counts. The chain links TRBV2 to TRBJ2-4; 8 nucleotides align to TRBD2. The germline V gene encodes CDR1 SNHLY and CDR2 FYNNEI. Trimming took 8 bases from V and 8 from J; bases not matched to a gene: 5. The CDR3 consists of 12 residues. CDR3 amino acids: CASVGLEDIQYF. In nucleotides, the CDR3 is TGTGCCAGCGTGGGACTAGAGGACATTCAGTACTTC.

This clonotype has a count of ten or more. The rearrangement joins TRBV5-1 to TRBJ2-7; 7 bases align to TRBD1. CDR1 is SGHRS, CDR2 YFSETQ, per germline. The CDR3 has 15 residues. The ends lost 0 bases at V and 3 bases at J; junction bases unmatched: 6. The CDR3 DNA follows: TGCGCCAGCAGCTTGGAACCCAGACAGGGCTACGAGCAGTACTTC. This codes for CASSLEPRQGYEQYF.